These T cell receptor beta chains were read from a single sample in a study of cytomegalovirus exposure and HLA in healthy donors. Clones were read by immunoSEQ multiplex PCR, and TCRdb kept only the in-frame ones, dropping some. The sample lists roughly 180,000 clones, approximately 89% occurring once. The sample was PBMCs. The receptors were gathered from a man younger than 45 in good health and CMV-seropositive. Both conserved end residues are part of each CDR3. D genes are given only for firm matches. Not all rows give a size; the values are once, few, many and, for expanded clones, a class.

D gene: NA; V gene: TRBV2; J gene: TRBJ1-4; clone size: NA; CDR3 DNA: TGTGCCAGCAGTGAAGATTTGGGGGGTTCCGAAAAACTGTTTTTT; CDR3 protein: CASSEDLGGSEKLFF
D gene: NA; V gene: TRBV9; J gene: TRBJ1-4; clone size: NA; CDR3 DNA: TGTGCCAGCAGCCCACGAGGACAGAATGAAAAACTGTTTTTT; CDR3 protein: CASSPRGQNEKLFF
D gene: NA; V gene: TRBV6-1; J gene: TRBJ1-1; clone size: NA; CDR3 DNA: TGTGCCAGCAGCTACGAAGGCCGGAACACTGAAGCTTTCTTT; CDR3 protein: CASSYEGRNTEAFF
D gene: TRBD1; V gene: TRBV27; J gene: TRBJ2-5; clone size: NA; CDR3 DNA: TGTGCCAGCAGTGATCATCACAGGGGCGTGGAGACCCAGTACTTC; CDR3 protein: CASSDHHRGVETQYF
D gene: NA; V gene: TRBV30; J gene: TRBJ1-4; clone size: NA; CDR3 DNA: TGTGCCTGGAGTGGTTTACTCGGACCTAATGAAAAACTGTTTTTT; CDR3 protein: CAWSGLLGPNEKLFF
D gene: NA; V gene: TRBV5-1; J gene: TRBJ1-4; clone size: NA; CDR3 DNA: TGCGCCAGCAGCTTGGGCAGGGGAGACGAAAAACTGTTTTTT; CDR3 protein: CASSLGRGDEKLFF
D gene: NA; V gene: TRBV6-6; J gene: TRBJ1-2; clone size: few; CDR3 DNA: TGTGCCAGCAGGGACACAGGGAGCTATGGCTACACCTTC; CDR3 protein: CASRDTGSYGYTF
D gene: TRBD2; V gene: TRBV19; J gene: TRBJ2-1; clone size: NA; CDR3 DNA: TGTGCCAGTAGTATAGGCCTAGCGGGGGGGACCTACAATGAGCAGTTCTTC; CDR3 protein: CASSIGLAGGTYNEQFF
D gene: TRBD1; V gene: TRBV28; J gene: TRBJ2-3; clone size: NA; CDR3 DNA: TGTGCCAGCAGTTGGGTGACAGGGGGCGATTCCACAGATACGCAGTATTTT; CDR3 protein: CASSWVTGGDSTDTQYF
D gene: TRBD1; V gene: TRBV29-1; J gene: TRBJ2-1; clone size: NA; CDR3 DNA: TGCAGCGTTGAGACAGGGGAAAACGACAATGAGCAGTTCTTC; CDR3 protein: CSVETGENDNEQFF
D gene: NA; V gene: TRBV14; J gene: TRBJ1-2; clone size: NA; CDR3 DNA: TGTGCCAGCAGCCAAGCTTCAGGTGGATATGGCTACACCTTC; CDR3 protein: CASSQASGGYGYTF
D gene: NA; V gene: TRBV4-1; J gene: TRBJ2-7; clone size: NA; CDR3 DNA: TGCGCCAGCAGCCAAGACTTGACTCCCCCCTACGAGCAGTACTTC; CDR3 protein: CASSQDLTPPYEQYF
D gene: NA; V gene: TRBV11-1; J gene: TRBJ1-2; clone size: many; CDR3 DNA: TGTGCCAGCAGCTCCTCCCCCGGGGCCATCTATGGCTACACCTTC; CDR3 protein: CASSSSPGAIYGYTF
D gene: NA; V gene: TRBV12-5; J gene: TRBJ2-3; clone size: NA; CDR3 DNA: TGTGCTAGTGGCCCCGCCCGACCATCGGATACGCAGTATTTT; CDR3 protein: CASGPARPSDTQYF
D gene: TRBD2; V gene: TRBV5-1; J gene: TRBJ2-7; clone size: NA; CDR3 DNA: TGCGCCAGCAGCTTGGAACTAGCGGGCAGAACTCTTAAATACGAGCAGTACTTC; CDR3 protein: CASSLELAGRTLKYEQYF
D gene: NA; V gene: TRBV10-3; J gene: TRBJ2-7; clone size: NA; CDR3 DNA: TGTGCCACTGGTCAGATGTACGAGCAGTACTTC; CDR3 protein: CATGQMYEQYF